This TCR beta chain originates from a study of beta chain features in type 1 diabetes. Findings of the study overall: Patients' naive, central memory and regulatory TCRB repertoires appeared more alike than those of healthy donors. TCRB CDR3s were moderately but significantly shorter in Type 1 diabetes patients in all four CD4+ subsets.

There was one heparinised blood draw per donor, averaging around 100 mL. Purity above 95% was achieved in all sorted populations. As regards this clone: Its antigen is unidentified.

V lost 4 bases, J lost 5 bases, and 17 bases lay in between. Germline assignment: CDR1 LGHNA and CDR2 YNFKEQ. CDR3 length: 15 amino acids. Sequencing targeted expressed TCRB transcripts, as all isolated RNA had been reverse transcribed. Here immunoSEQ multiplex PCR was the method, and the copy in TCRdb shows in-frame clones only, minus some. The sample holds 140,000 or so clones, about a tenth seen once. The specimen sequenced was central memory CD4+ T cells from blood. The chain carries TRBV4-2 and TRBJ2-5; no definite D call. The receptor comes from a man younger than 35 in good health. CDR3 amino acids: CASSLRLAPEETQYF. The DNA of the CDR3 is TGTGCCAGCAGCCTCAGACTGGCGCCCGAGGAGACCCAGTACTTC.